The 2 T cell receptor beta chains given below trace back to one sample, sequenced in a study of blood T cell repertoires in COVID-19. Generated by immunoSEQ multiplex PCR, the TCRdb table keeps only in-frame clones and is missing some. The sample shows some 68,000 clones, nearly 90% of them seen only once. Sequences were obtained from peripheral blood. The receptors were gathered from a woman in her forties or fifties with COVID-19, enrolled during active disease.

J is TRBJ1-2 and V is TRBV12-3 or TRBV12-4; D unresolved. V was clipped by 1 base and J by 8 bases, with 11 bases between them. The CDR3 contains 13 residues. CDR3 nucleotide sequence: TGTGCCAGCAGTTTAGATCCGACGGGGGGCTACACCTTC. Translating it yields CASSLDPTGGYTF.

This clone was counted between two and nine times. V is TRBV27 and J is TRBJ1-1, with D perhaps TRBD1 (6 bases). The V gene lost 3 bases and the J gene lost 6 bases, with 8 bases spanning the gap. Per germline, CDR1 MNHEY and CDR2 SMNVEV (reference sequence). The CDR3 is 12 residues long. CDR3 sequence reads: CASSFRGSEAFF. The CDR3 DNA reads TGTGCCAGCAGTTTCAGGGGTTCTGAAGCTTTCTTT.